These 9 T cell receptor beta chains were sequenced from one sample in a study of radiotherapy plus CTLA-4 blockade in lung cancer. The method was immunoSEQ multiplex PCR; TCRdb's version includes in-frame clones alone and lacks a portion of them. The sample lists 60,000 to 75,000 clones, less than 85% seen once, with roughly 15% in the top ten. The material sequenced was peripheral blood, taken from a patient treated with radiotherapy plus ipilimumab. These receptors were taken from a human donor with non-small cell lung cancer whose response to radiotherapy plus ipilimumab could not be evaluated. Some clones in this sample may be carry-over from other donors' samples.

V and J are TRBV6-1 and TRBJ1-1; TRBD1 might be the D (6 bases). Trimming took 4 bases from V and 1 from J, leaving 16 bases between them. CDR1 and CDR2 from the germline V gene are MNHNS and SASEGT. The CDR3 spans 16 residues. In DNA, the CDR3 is TGTGCCAGCAGTGGCCCGGGGGGGCTGAGGAACACTGAAGCTTTCTTT. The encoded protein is CASSGPGGLRNTEAFF.

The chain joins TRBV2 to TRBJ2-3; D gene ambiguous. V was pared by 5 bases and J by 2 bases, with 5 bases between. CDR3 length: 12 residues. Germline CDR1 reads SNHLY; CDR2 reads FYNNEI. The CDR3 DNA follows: TGTGCCAGCAGTCGACTCACAGATACGCAGTATTTT. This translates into CASSRLTDTQYF.

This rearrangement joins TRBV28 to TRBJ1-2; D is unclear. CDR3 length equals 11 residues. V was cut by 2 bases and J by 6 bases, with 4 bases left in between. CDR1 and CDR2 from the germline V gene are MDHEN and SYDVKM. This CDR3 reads CASSLTDGYTF. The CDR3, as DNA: TGTGCCAGCAGTTTAACTGATGGCTACACCTTC.

The CDR3 region is CASSFLEGGTGNTIYF. CDR3 nucleotides: TGTGCCAGCAGTTTTTTGGAAGGGGGTACTGGAAACACCATATATTTT. This chain links TRBV28 with TRBJ1-3, with a possible D match to TRBD1 (6 bases). The CDR3 is 16 amino acids. Germline-derived CDR1 and CDR2 are MDHEN and SYDVKM. V shed 3 bases and J shed 2 bases, with 14 bases lying between them. The whole variable domain, filled in from reference TRBV28 and TRBJ1-3, reads DVKVTQSSRYLVKRTGEKVFLECVQDMDHENMFWYRQDPGLGLRLIYFSYDVKMKEKGDIPEGYSVSREKKERFSLILESASTNQTSMYLCASSFLEGGTGNTIYFGEGSWLTVV.

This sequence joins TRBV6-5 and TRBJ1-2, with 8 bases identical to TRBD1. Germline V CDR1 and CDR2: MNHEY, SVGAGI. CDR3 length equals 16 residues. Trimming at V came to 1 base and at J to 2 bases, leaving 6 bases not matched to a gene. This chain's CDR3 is CASSYFDRGTNYGYTF. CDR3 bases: TGTGCCAGCAGTTACTTCGACAGGGGAACAAACTATGGCTACACCTTC.

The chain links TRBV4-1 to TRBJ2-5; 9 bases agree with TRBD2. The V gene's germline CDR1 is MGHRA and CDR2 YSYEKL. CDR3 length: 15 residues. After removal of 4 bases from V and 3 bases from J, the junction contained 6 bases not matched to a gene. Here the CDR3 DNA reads TGCGCCAGCAGCCTCCATCAGCGGGGGGAAGAGACCCAGTACTTC. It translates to CASSLHQRGEETQYF.

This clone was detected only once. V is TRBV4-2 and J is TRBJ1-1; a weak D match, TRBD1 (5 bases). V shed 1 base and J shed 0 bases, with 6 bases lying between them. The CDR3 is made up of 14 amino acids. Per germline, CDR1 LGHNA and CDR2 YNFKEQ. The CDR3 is CASSQGQMNTEAFF. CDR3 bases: TGTGCCAGCAGCCAAGGACAGATGAACACTGAAGCTTTCTTT.

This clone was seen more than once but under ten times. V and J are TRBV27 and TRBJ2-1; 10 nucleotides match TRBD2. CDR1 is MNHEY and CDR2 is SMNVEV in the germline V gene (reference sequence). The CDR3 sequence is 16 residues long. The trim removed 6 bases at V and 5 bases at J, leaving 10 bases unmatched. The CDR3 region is CASRPGASGGNNEQFF. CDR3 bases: TGTGCCAGCAGGCCCGGGGCTAGCGGGGGAAACAATGAGCAGTTCTTC.

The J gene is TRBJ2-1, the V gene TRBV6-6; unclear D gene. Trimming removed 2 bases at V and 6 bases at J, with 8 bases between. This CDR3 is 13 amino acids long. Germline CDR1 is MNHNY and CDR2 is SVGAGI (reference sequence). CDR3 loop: CASSYPPSNEQFF. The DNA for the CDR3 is TGTGCCAGCAGTTACCCCCCCAGCAATGAGCAGTTCTTC.